Each of the 17 T cell receptor beta chains below was sequenced from the same sample in a study of vaccination and CD4 T cells after COVID-19. Treatment here: roughly ten-day PBMC culture with coronavirus spike peptide pools or control peptides (ViraFEST assay). Oncomine TCR Beta short-read sequencing was applied to DNA from cultured CD4+ T cells. A single record per CDR3 protein comes from TCRdb applying MiXCR to the PCR reads. This sample has more than 7,500 distinct CDR3 sequences, with about three fifths found just once. No antigen has been identified for these receptors. The sequencing sample was made of CD4+ T cells from blood, cultured in vitro. Receptors originate from a human donor who had recovered from COVID-19.

This clonotype has only a few counts. The V gene is TRBV20-1, the J gene TRBJ2-7; D is possibly TRBD2 (6 bases). This CDR3 region has 13 residues. Germline V gene sequence: CDR1 DFQATT, CDR2 SNEGSKA (reference sequence). V gave up 6 bases and J gave up 3 bases, with 15 bases separating them. The CDR3 coding sequence is TGCAGTGCAGGAGGGCGTTCCGACTACGAGCAGTACTTC. Its protein product is CSAGGRSDYEQYF.

The table lists this clonotype with a few counts. This chain links TRBV20-1 with TRBJ1-1; 7 bases are shared with TRBD1. Germline loops: CDR1 DFQATT, CDR2 SNEGSKA (reference sequence). The junction had 7 bases not matched to a gene; V was cut back by 5 bases and J by 4 bases. This CDR3 spans 13 amino acids. The CDR3 DNA reads TGCAGTGCTCCCAGGGGGGCTAGCACTGAAGCTTTCTTT. It specifies CSAPRGASTEAFF.

By sample fraction, this clonotype is large. The chain uses TRBV7-2 and TRBJ1-2, with TRBD1 identical over 7 bases. The V and J ends lost 5 bases and 8 bases, in that order; junction bases with no gene match: 11. CDR1 and CDR2 (germline): SGHTA, FQGNSA. This CDR3 spans 14 amino acids. CDR3 DNA sequence: TGTGCCAGCAGCCAAAGACAGGGTGGGTTAGGCTACACCTTC. It yields the protein CASSQRQGGLGYTF. The full variable domain, in which reference TRBV7-2 and TRBJ1-2 provide the parts outside the CDR3, is GAGVSQSPSNKVTEKGKDVELRCDPISGHTALYWYRQSLGQGLEFLIYFQGNSAPDKSGLPSDRFSAERTGGSVSTLTIQRTQQEDSAVYLCASSQRQGGLGYTFGSGTRLTVV.

J is TRBJ2-7 and V is TRBV7-9; D gene unclear. This CDR3 is built from 12 residues. V shed 1 base and J shed 1 base, with 2 bases lying between them. Germline V gene data show CDR1 as SEHNR and CDR2 as FQNEAQ (reference sequence). The CDR3 reads CASSLVSYEQYF. CDR3 nucleotides: TGTGCCAGCAGCTTAGTTTCCTACGAGCAGTACTTC. Complete variable domain (other parts from reference TRBV7-9 and TRBJ2-7): DTGVSQNPRHKITKRGQNVTFRCDPISEHNRLYWYRQTLGQGPEFLTYFQNEAQLEKSRLLSDRFSAERPKGSFSTLEIQRTEQGDSAMYLCASSLVSYEQYFGPGTRLTVT.

The chain uses TRBV15 and TRBJ1-5; 7 bases fit TRBD1. V shed 3 bases, J shed 5 bases, and the junction held 7 bases outside the gene matches. The CDR3 extends over 15 amino acids. In germline, CDR1 is LNHNV, CDR2 YYDKDF (reference sequence). In DNA form, the CDR3 reads TGTGCCACCAGCAGGTACCGGGACAGCCATCAGCCCCAGCATTTT. Its protein product is CATSRYRDSHQPQHF.

V usage is TRBV6-1 and J usage is TRBJ1-2, with 10 bases identical to TRBD1. Germline V gene lookup returns CDR1 MNHNS and CDR2 SASEGT. CDR3 length equals 16 residues. V lost 2 bases, J lost 1 base, and 4 bases stayed unmatched. This CDR3 reads CASSELGQGNNYGYTF. The CDR3 DNA sequence: TGTGCCAGCAGTGAACTGGGACAGGGGAATAACTATGGCTACACCTTC.

This clonotype was detected only a few times. The chain links TRBV7-2 to TRBJ1-1, with no clear D. The V end lost 1 base, the J end lost 7 bases, and 4 bases lay between the germline ends. The V gene's germline CDR1 is SGHTA and CDR2 FQGNSA. The CDR3 contains 11 residues. The CDR3 protein is CASSLVGEAFF. As DNA, the CDR3 is TGTGCCAGCAGCTTAGTTGGTGAAGCTTTCTTT.

This sequence joins TRBV6-2 or TRBV6-3 and TRBJ2-7, with 8 bases fitting TRBD1. Germline V gene data show CDR1 as MNHEY and CDR2 as SVGEGT. The CDR3 loop spans 12 amino acids. After removal of 7 bases from V and 6 bases from J, the junction contained 5 bases not matched to a gene. The CDR3 region is CASTSDRAEQYF. The CDR3 nucleotides are TGTGCCAGCACCTCGGACAGGGCCGAGCAGTACTTC.

This chain links TRBV6-5 with TRBJ2-7; D not certain. The CDR3 extends over 15 amino acids. The germline CDR1 and CDR2 sequences are MNHEY and SVGAGI. Trimming took 3 bases from V and 6 from J, leaving 18 bases between them. The CDR3 protein is CASSYSPGSPSEQYF. DNA for the CDR3: TGTGCCAGCAGTTATTCCCCCGGGTCTCCATCCGAGCAGTACTTC.

This clonotype has a handful of counts. This chain links TRBV24-1 with TRBJ2-7, with 7 positions matching TRBD2. Per germline, CDR1 KGHDR and CDR2 SFDVKD. J was trimmed by 0 bases and V by 9 bases; bases with no gene match: 10. This CDR3 is built from 15 residues. As DNA, the CDR3 is TGTGCCACCTCAGCCCCCGGGAGGAGCTCCTACGAGCAGTACTTC. Its protein product is CATSAPGRSSYEQYF.

In this sample, this clonotype turned up a few times. The chain carries TRBV24-1 and TRBJ1-2; no reliable D call. This CDR3 region has 14 residues. The ends were cut back, 4 bases at V and 1 base at J, with 9 bases in the middle. Germline CDR1 is KGHDR and CDR2 is SFDVKD. CDR3 nucleotide sequence: TGTGCCACCAGTGACTACGGGATTAACTATGGCTACACCTTC. Translating gives CATSDYGINYGYTF.

The chain carries TRBV24-1 and TRBJ2-7, with D unresolved. Trimming left V 5 bases short and J 1 base short, with 5 bases between. This CDR3 contains 12 residues. Germline-derived CDR1 and CDR2 are KGHDR and SFDVKD. The CDR3 DNA reads TGTGCCACCAGTGGGGGTTCCTACGAGCAGTACTTC. Amino acids: CATSGGSYEQYF.

V gene TRBV20-1 combines with J gene TRBJ2-1; maybe TRBD2 (5 bases). Germline V lookup: CDR1 DFQATT, CDR2 SNEGSKA (reference sequence). V was pared by 3 bases and J by 0 bases, with 9 bases between. The CDR3 has 14 amino acids. The DNA of the CDR3 is TGCAGTGCTAGTAGGGAGAGCTCCTACAATGAGCAGTTCTTC. Protein: CSASRESSYNEQFF.

This clonotype was seen once. The chain links TRBV7-2 to TRBJ1-2, with 7 bases that match TRBD1. Germline V CDR1 and CDR2: SGHTA, FQGNSA. The V segment lost 5 bases and the J segment 4 bases; nucleotides outside the gene matches: 7. The CDR3 contains 14 residues. The CDR3 loop is CASSQRQGGYGYTF. CDR3 bases: TGTGCCAGCAGCCAACGACAGGGCGGCTATGGCTACACCTTC.

The J gene is TRBJ2-7, the V gene TRBV7-8; unclear D gene. The CDR3 contains 14 residues. The V and J ends lost 5 bases and 9 bases respectively, with 20 bases between them. The V gene's germline CDR1 is SGHVS and CDR2 FQNEAQ. The CDR3 nucleotides are TGTGCCAGCAGCCCCCAGGCAGGATCACTCGTGCAGTACTTC. Protein product: CASSPQAGSLVQYF. The full variable domain, rest sourced from reference TRBV7-8 and TRBJ2-7, is GAGVSQSPRYKVAKRGQDVALRCDPISGHVSLFWYQQALGQGPEFLTYFQNEAQLDKSGLPSDRFFAERPEGSVSTLKIQRTQQEDSAVYLCASSPQAGSLVQYFGPGTRLTVT.

This clonotype was seen more than once but under ten times. This sequence joins TRBV6-1 and TRBJ2-5; D unclear. The length of the CDR3 is 13 residues. In germline, CDR1 is MNHNS, CDR2 SASEGT. V gave up 3 bases and J gave up 5 bases, with 10 bases separating them. The CDR3: CASSDYWVETQYF. The CDR3 DNA reads TGTGCCAGCAGTGATTACTGGGTCGAGACCCAGTACTTC.

The chain carries TRBV7-2 and TRBJ1-2; TRBD1 aligns across 7 bases. The length of the CDR3 is 15 residues. Germline CDR1 is SGHTA and CDR2 is FQGNSA. V lost 3 bases to trimming and J lost 7 bases; unmatched junction nucleotides: 11. The CDR3 DNA sequence: TGTGCCAGCAGCTTCAAGGGACAGAGTTATAGTGGCTACACCTTC. It translates to CASSFKGQSYSGYTF.